This T cell receptor (beta chain) was identified during a study of T cells in Graves' hyperthyroidism and ophthalmopathy. This clonotype was counted at least ten times. Between the trimmed V and J ends, which lost 2 bases and 0 bases, there was a span of 14 bases. The CDR3 runs to 16 residues. Germline V lookup: CDR1 MNHNS, CDR2 SASEGT. Diagnosis relied on clinical symptoms, serum thyroxine and TRAb, thyroid ultrasound and orbital computed tomography. The investigators amplified TCR beta CDR3 regions from RNA transcripts. Carried out on the TCR CDR3, a first-round RT-PCR used the HTBI primer set. TCRdb reanalysed the multiplex PCR reads using MiXCR and keeps one entry per CDR3 protein. Of more than 35,000 distinct CDR3 sequences detected, about 52% appear once; the ten largest clones hold 32%.

The V and J genes are TRBV6-1 and TRBJ2-7; tentative D call: TRBD2 (7 bases). Sequencing was performed on peripheral blood or thyroid tissue (not recorded which). This sequence originates from a woman in her fifties or sixties with Graves' hyperthyroidism. The CDR3: CASSETGGPPSYEQYF. The CDR3 coding sequence is TGTGCCAGCAGTGAAACGGGGGGCCCCCCCTCCTACGAGCAGTACTTC.